This record covers a single T cell receptor beta chain. No cognate antigen has been identified for it. Compared with germline, one end of the junction differs, possibly owing to a read error. The treatment or condition label, read with the paper, signifies: roughly ten-day PBMC culture with coronavirus spike peptide pools or control peptides (ViraFEST assay). The study used the ViraFEST assay, which expanded antigen-specific T cells with peptide pools and then identified expanded clonotypes by TCR sequencing. Positive SARS-CoV-2 PCR tests in the convalescent patients dated from March to December 2020, before Alpha, Beta and Delta variants emerged in the United States. Roughly 2 million PBMCs per well were cultured in IMDM with roughly 4.8% human AB serum and roughly 10 IU/ml IL-2, plus 10 ug/ml peptide pools. On days 3 and 7, half of the culture medium was replaced with fresh IL-2-containing medium. Once the cells had been in culture for 9 to 10 days, the EasySep CD4+ T cell isolation kit was used to isolate CD4+ T cells by negative selection. PBMCs were separated from whole blood using Ficoll-Paque Plus gradient centrifugation and then either used fresh or cryopreserved at -140C. In general, triplicate wells were set up for every culture condition.

The CDR3 contains 15 residues, cysteine and phenylalanine counted. Only the CDR3 region is kept as DNA, spanning 45 bases read in frame from base 1. The germline V gene (reference sequence) sets CDR1 to DFQATT and CDR2 to SNEGSKA. This sample was included in a study of vaccination and CD4 T cells after COVID-19 (dated 2022 in TCRdb). Background for the entire study: Every convalescent patient had a positive nasal swab PCR test for SARS-CoV-2, with mild disease in several patients and severe disease in one. For stimulating the cultures, overlapping spike peptide pools were used, derived from SARS-CoV-2 as well as from the common cold coronaviruses HCoV-NL63, HCoV-OC43 and HCoV-229E. Control cultures received a CEFX viral epitope pool as the positive control, an HIV-1 Nef peptide pool as the negative control, or no peptide. The time from the second vaccine dose to post-vaccine blood sampling had a median of roughly 79 days and ranged from about 12 to 241 days. Post-COVID blood samples from convalescent patients were collected a median of approximately 93 days after diagnosis, with a range of 35 to 161 days. Two doses of either the Pfizer-BioNTech BNT162b2 vaccine (n=8) or the Moderna mRNA-1273 vaccine (n=2) were administered to participants. Six males and four females were included in the convalescent cohort, with two Hispanic individuals, seven Caucasians, two Asians and one multiracial person represented. In around 9 COVID-19 convalescent patients and a handful of infection-naive healthy vaccine recipients, researchers compared the spike-specific CD4+ TCR repertoire from before mRNA vaccination with the repertoire from after.

Libraries were prepared through PCR. At the Johns Hopkins FTIC core, DNA from the cultured CD4+ T cells underwent TCR sequencing with the Oncomine TCR Beta short-read assay. Genomic DNA was extracted from the cultured CD4+ T cells with the QIAamp micro DNA kit. Oncomine TCR Beta libraries from cultured CD4+ T cells were pooled using unique dual indexes and sequenced on an Illumina iSeq 100. Turning to the authors' computational methods: Non-productive sequences were removed, and CDR3s that did not start with C, did not end with F or W, or were shorter than 7 amino acids were discarded. The MANAFEST web application was used to identify antigen-specific clonotypes by comparing peptide-stimulated wells against reference wells and other culture wells. To be called positive, a clone needed an FDR below 0.05, an odds ratio above 5, and a productive frequency above 0.1% in at least two of three replicate wells. Cross-reactive clonotypes were defined as significantly expanded in both SARS-CoV-2 spike wells and at least one common cold coronavirus spike condition. Using R version 3.6.1, CDR3 homology was evaluated through Levenshtein distances (stringdist) along with unrooted phylogenetic trees (ape). The public sequencing data were trimmed at Q25 with fastp and processed into clonotypes with MiXCR by TCRdb, which kept only in-frame beta chains. Rows matching on CDR3 protein sequence are summarized as one entry with the most common DNA and genes. TCRdb's processing, not the authors', yielded these V and J calls. The sample table contains roughly 14,000 distinct CDR3 sequences; only one count was recorded for approximately 45% of them. The ten most abundant clones make up over 15% of the sample.

What the work shows at the level of the full study, not this receptor alone: The median number of SARS-CoV-2-reactive clonotypes rose from about 23 after infection to 38 after vaccination, but the change was not significant. Nearly all vaccine-specific clones in convalescent patients (304 of 307) were mono-reactive for SARS-CoV-2 spike rather than cross-reactive with common cold coronaviruses. Only a relatively small number of convalescent patients were included in the study, and early timepoints following natural infection were not analyzed. Among convalescent patients, a median about 86% of the SARS-CoV-2-reactive clones seen after vaccination appeared only after vaccination, which suggests priming specific to the vaccine.

The clonotype was recovered from a human donor with COVID-19. The V and J segments used are TRBV20-1 and TRBJ1-2, with a tentative D gene TRBD1 over 6 matching bases. The sequencing sample was made of cultured CD4+ T cells from blood. The DNA sequence is given as TGCGGTGCTAGACCGGGACACCGCGCGGGTGGTGGCTACACCTTC. Its translation is CGARPGHRAGGGYTF.